Sequencing of this T cell receptor (beta chain) was carried out in a study of OX40 agonist ivuxolimab in advanced cancers. Looking at the study overall: The costimulatory receptor OX40 (CD134) was targeted by ivuxolimab, a fully human IgG2 agonistic monoclonal antibody. Among the 50 to 55 dose-escalation patients, some 20 had hepatocellular carcinoma, around 15 melanoma, 9 renal cell carcinoma and 9 head and neck cancer. Peripheral TCRbeta sequencing aimed to test whether ivuxolimab altered TCR sequence diversity and caused clonal T-cell expansion. Patients were allowed to have had prior anti-PD-1, anti-PD-L1 or anti-CTLA-4 therapy, and roughly 40% of the dose-escalation patients had previously received checkpoint inhibitors. In the dose-escalation cohort, more than 80% of patients were male, and the mean age was roughly 56 years with a range of roughly 20 to 80. Partial responses occurred in three dose-escalation patients: two with cutaneous melanoma and one with hepatocellular carcinoma. The monotherapy dose-escalation portion (N ≈ 50 patients) of the phase I ivuxolimab trial is reported in the paper. Intravenous ivuxolimab was administered to patients every 2 weeks at six dose levels: 0.01, 0.1, 0.3, 1.5, 3 and 10 mg/kg.

The V end loses 5 bases and the J end loses 7 bases, and a stretch of 18 bases separates them. Its CDR3 holds 15 amino acids, cysteine through phenylalanine. The entry retains the CDR3 DNA only, 45 bases that are in frame from base 1. Based on the germline V gene, the CDR1 and CDR2 sequences are SGHTA and FQGNSA. The paper as a whole reports these results and caveats: After ivuxolimab, expanded clones were on average more numerous among CD8+ T cells than among CD4+ T cells. At doses of 0.1 to 3.0 mg/kg, clonal expansion of both CD4+ and CD8+ T cells in blood was seen between baseline and week 6. Low levels of normalized T-cell clonal expansion were also shown by some nonresponding patients. In the 0.1-3.0 mg/kg groups, partial responders had among the lowest normalized peripheral clonal expansion, particularly in CD8+ T cells. Antigen specificity was not determined for the clonally expanded peripheral T cells.

Genomic DNA was isolated from the sorted cells so that the TCRbeta CDR3 region could be sequenced. The immunoSEQ Assay was used for sequencing of TCRbeta CDR3 regions. Entries here come from immuneACCESS through TCRdb and include only in-frame sequences with V and J called. Some clones fail to appear in such tables; in the studies checked, an unresolved V gene covers under half of the shortfall, and the cause of the remainder is unknown. The sample table lists 65,000 to 95,000 clones, around four fifths of them with a count of one. Under 0.8% of the sample belongs to the ten largest clones. Patients with autoimmune disease history or receiving systemic immunosuppression were excluded from the trial. Peripheral blood for TCR sequencing was collected from all dose cohorts at baseline, on cycle 4 day 1, and on cycle 7 day 1. Samples were obtained from an open-label, multicenter, first-in-human phase I dose-escalation trial of ivuxolimab. Adults with locally advanced or metastatic head and neck squamous cell, hepatocellular, melanoma or renal cell carcinoma were enrolled in the trial. CD4+ and CD8+ T cells were sorted separately from peripheral blood before TCR sequencing.

On this clone: The specificity of this receptor is unknown. One base away there is no much larger clone; base qualities are not given.

The sequences come from CD4+ or CD8+ T cells sorted from blood, collected in a trial of the OX40 agonist ivuxolimab. The TCR originated in an adult with an advanced solid tumor such as melanoma, head and neck, liver or kidney cancer. The chain is assembled from TRBV7-2 and TRBJ2-4; perhaps TRBD2 is the D gene, with 7 bases matching. The CDR3 region reads CASSPGGGRANIQYF. The base sequence is TGTGCCAGCAGCCCGGGGGGCGGGAGAGCCAACATTCAGTACTTC.